This TCR beta chain was profiled in a study of cytomegalovirus exposure and HLA in healthy donors. CDR3 size: 15 residues. V lost 0 bases and J lost 4, with 10 bases in between. Germline V gene sequence: CDR1 SGHDT, CDR2 YYEEEE. The primer mix had 60 Vbeta and 13 Jbeta primers. Profiled with immunoSEQ multiplex PCR; TCRdb holds only in-frame clones, not every one. The table includes 70,000 to 80,000 clones, roughly 78% detected once. The sequenced sample consisted of PBMCs. The V gene is TRBV5-6, the J gene TRBJ2-2; D gene ambiguous. This clonotype originated in a man between 18 and 35 years old in good health and CMV-seronegative. DNA for the CDR3: TGTGCCAGCAGCTTGGGGAGTAGCAGCACCGGGGAGCTGTTTTTT. It encodes CASSLGSSSTGELFF.